This TCR beta chain originates from a study of shared clonotypes between healthy human individuals. Remarks on this clone: The antigen remains undetermined.

The CDR3 runs to 18 residues. Germline assignment: CDR1 SGDLS and CDR2 YYNGEE. V shed 3 bases and J 0 bases; nucleotides not matched to a gene: 12. Some clones are missing from TCRdb's copy, which holds only in-frame ones; the method was immunoSEQ multiplex PCR. Of roughly 1,500,000 clones listed, approximately 98.5% are singletons. Naive CD4+ cells were CD45RA-selected; the remaining cells were memory. Study-level results: Of the naive CD4 clonotypes, approximately 5% were shared across four donors.

The sequence came from a young man in good health. The chain recombines TRBV9 with TRBJ2-1, with 7 positions matching TRBD2. What was sequenced was naive CD4+ T cells sorted from blood. The subset: CD45RA+ positively selected. CDR3 in amino acids: CASSAGVRLADSYNEQFF. CDR3 DNA sequence: TGTGCCAGCAGCGCGGGGGTCCGGCTAGCGGACTCCTACAATGAGCAGTTCTTC.